The 20 T cell receptor beta chains in this list originate from one sample, sequenced in a study of regulatory T cells in long-lasting Graves disease. Described time point: newly diagnosed GD, antithyroid drugs for less than 3 months. The TCR library was made from RNA extracted from PBMCs. Sequencing libraries for TCR beta were prepared with iRepertoire HTBI primers and Arm-PCR of CDR3 regions. TCRdb used MiXCR to reprocess the multiplex PCR reads, holding one entry per CDR3 protein. The data contain about 500,000 distinct CDR3 sequences, 12% of them singletons. These data also formed part of another study, on T cells in Graves' hyperthyroidism and ophthalmopathy.

The specimen comprised peripheral blood mononuclear cells (PBMCs), sampled at new diagnosis, from a patient treated with antithyroid drugs. The receptor set was obtained from a woman aged 25 to 39 with Graves disease.

This clonotype appeared a few times. The chain employs TRBV7-2 and TRBJ2-3; possible D gene TRBD2, 6 bases. The germline gives CDR1 SGHTA, CDR2 FQGNSA. V was clipped by 0 bases and J by 4 bases, with 14 bases between them. The CDR3 runs 16 residues. The CDR3 spells CASSLAGGVVPDTQYF. The CDR3 DNA sequence: TGTGCCAGCAGCTTAGCGGGGGGAGTAGTGCCAGATACGCAGTATTTT.

This clonotype was seen repeatedly, ten times or more. The rearrangement links TRBV20-1 to TRBJ2-2; perhaps TRBD2 as D (5 bases). The CDR3 sequence is 15 residues long. Trimming took 6 bases from V and 2 from J, leaving 16 bases between them. Germline lookup yields CDR1 DFQATT and CDR2 SNEGSKA (reference sequence). Here the CDR3 DNA reads TGCAGTGCACCTAGGAGGACTGCAAACACCGGGGAGCTGTTTTTT. Translated: CSAPRRTANTGELFF.

This clonotype came up many times. The chain carries TRBV6-4 and TRBJ1-1; 7 nucleotides align to TRBD1. Germline lookup yields CDR1 MRHNA and CDR2 SNTAGT. V shed 0 bases and J 6 bases; nucleotides not matched to a gene: 1. CDR3 length: 13 amino acids. This chain's CDR3 is CASSDSGTAEAFF. CDR3 nucleotide sequence: TGTGCCAGCAGTGACTCCGGGACAGCTGAAGCTTTCTTT.

In its sample, this clonotype was seen many times. The chain combines TRBV5-1 with TRBJ1-4; a weak D match, TRBD1 (6 bases). CDR1 and CDR2 from the germline V gene are SGHRS and YFSETQ. Trimming left V 3 bases short and J 8 bases short, with 17 bases between. The CDR3 is 15 amino acids. The CDR3 spells CASSWGRGGEEKLFF. The CDR3 coding sequence is TGCGCCAGCAGCTGGGGGAGGGGGGGCGAAGAAAAACTGTTTTTT.

This clonotype was seen many times. This rearrangement joins TRBV29-1 to TRBJ2-7; no clear D gene. V shed 5 bases and J shed 1 base, with 6 bases lying between them. Germline V gene sequence: CDR1 SQVTM, CDR2 ANQGSEA. CDR3 size: 11 residues. The CDR3 sequence: CSVPVSYEQYF. The CDR3 DNA is TGCAGCGTTCCAGTTTCCTACGAGCAGTACTTC.

The table lists this clonotype with many counts. J is TRBJ2-1 and V is TRBV7-9; 9 bases fit TRBD2. V lost 5 bases and J lost 3; bases outside the gene matches: 5. This CDR3 is 15 amino acids long. CDR1 SEHNR and CDR2 FQNEAQ come from the germline V gene (reference sequence). The CDR3 sequence: CASSPTSGFYNEQFF. The CDR3 DNA reads as TGTGCCAGCAGCCCTACTAGCGGGTTCTACAATGAGCAGTTCTTC.

This clonotype was counted many times. CDR3 nucleotides: TGCAGTGCTAGGACACTAGGTGGCTACACCTTC. This gives the protein CSARTLGGYTF. This rearrangement joins TRBV20-1 to TRBJ1-2; unclear D gene. The CDR3 spans 11 residues. The germline V and J ends were trimmed by 3 bases and 7 bases, with 9 bases remaining between them. CDR1 is DFQATT, CDR2 SNEGSKA, per germline (reference sequence).

The chain employs TRBV4-2 and TRBJ2-7, with 9 bases lining up with TRBD2. V was clipped by 1 base and J by 2 bases; unmatched bases: 6. Germline CDR1 is LGHNA and CDR2 is YNFKEQ. The CDR3 totals 16 residues. The CDR3 is CASSQVGTSRAYEQYF. CDR3 coding DNA: TGTGCCAGCAGCCAAGTGGGGACTAGCAGGGCCTACGAGCAGTACTTC.

This clonotype has a count of ten or more. V is TRBV11-2 and J is TRBJ2-4; 7 bases fit TRBD2. The CDR3 runs 13 residues. Germline CDR1 is SGHAT and CDR2 is FQNNGV. The V segment lost 3 bases and the J segment 7 bases; nucleotides outside the gene matches: 3. CDR3 in DNA: TGTGCCAGCAGCTTCCGGGGGGTGAACATTCAGTACTTC. Its translation: CASSFRGVNIQYF.

At least ten counts were recorded for this clonotype. This sequence joins TRBV2 and TRBJ1-1; 8 bases are shared with TRBD1. CDR1 is SNHLY and CDR2 is FYNNEI in the germline V gene. Trimming took 3 bases from V and 4 from J; bases not matched to a gene: 13. The CDR3 sequence is 17 residues long. The CDR3 DNA reads TGTGCCAGCAGTGACCCCGGCAGGGGGCTTGGTAGCACTGAAGCTTTCTTT. Translation: CASSDPGRGLGSTEAFF. Using reference TRBV2 and TRBJ1-1 for the parts outside the CDR3, the full variable domain is EPEVTQTPSHQVTQMGQEVILRCVPISNHLYFYWYRQILGQKVEFLVSFYNNEISEKSEIFDDQFSVERPDGSNFTLKIRSTKLEDSAMYFCASSDPGRGLGSTEAFFGQGTRLTVV.

This clonotype came up many times. V usage is TRBV25-1 and J usage is TRBJ2-2; 9 bases fit TRBD1. CDR1 MGHDK and CDR2 SYGVNS come from the germline V gene. After removal of 1 base from V and 5 bases from J, the junction contained 8 bases not matched to a gene. CDR3 length: 17 amino acids. CDR3 coding DNA: TGTGCCAGCAGTGAATTGCCCGGGACAGGGCGGACCGGGGAGCTGTTTTTT. Its protein is CASSELPGTGRTGELFF.

This clonotype came up a few times. The V gene is TRBV6-1, the J gene TRBJ2-7; D is possibly TRBD1 (6 bases). With 2 bases removed from V and 6 bases from J, the gap between germline ends came to 17 bases. Per the germline V gene, CDR1 is MNHNS and CDR2 is SASEGT. The CDR3 consists of 15 residues. CDR3: CASSEKTGLSGEQYF. CDR3 bases: TGTGCCAGCAGTGAAAAAACAGGGTTGAGCGGCGAGCAGTACTTC.

This chain uses TRBV6-1 with TRBJ1-2, with a tentative D call TRBD1 (6 bases). Per the germline V gene, CDR1 is MNHNS and CDR2 is SASEGT. The CDR3 is 14 residues long. The V end was cut by 7 bases, the J end by 4 bases, with 16 bases between. The CDR3, as DNA: TGTGCCAGCACCCTCTTGGGACACCTCTATGGCTACACCTTC. It encodes CASTLLGHLYGYTF.

This clonotype has just a few counts. The chain joins TRBV6-1 to TRBJ2-1, with a weak D call TRBD1 (5 bases). V lost 5 bases and J 1 base, leaving 12 bases between the germline ends. This CDR3 has 15 residues. In germline, CDR1 is MNHNS, CDR2 SASEGT. The CDR3 DNA is TGTGCCAGCAGTCATGGGGCAGAGTCCTACAATGAGCAGTTCTTC. Translating it yields CASSHGAESYNEQFF.

The chain recombines TRBV7-9 with TRBJ1-4, with TRBD1 as a possible D gene (6 bases). The germline gives CDR1 SEHNR, CDR2 FQNEAQ (reference sequence). Trimming removed 5 bases from V and 11 bases from J, with 18 bases in between. The length of the CDR3 is 14 residues. Written as DNA, the CDR3 is TGTGCCAGCAGCGCCAGACAGGAAACGCGGAAACTGTTTTTT. The encoded protein is CASSARQETRKLFF.

This clonotype came up many times. The chain links TRBV12-3 or TRBV12-4 to TRBJ2-1; no clear D. This CDR3 is 11 amino acids long. V was trimmed by 3 bases and J by 5 bases, leaving 2 bases between them. In DNA, the CDR3 is TGTGCCAGCAGTTTGCACAATGAGCAGTTCTTC. This translates into CASSLHNEQFF.

This clonotype was counted between two and nine times. The chain recombines TRBV7-2 with TRBJ2-1; D is unresolved. The CDR3 is 18 residues long. Trimming removed 4 bases from V and 1 base from J, with 20 bases in between. Germline CDR1 SGHTA, CDR2 FQGNSA. CDR3 protein: CASSSQPPNKPSYNEQFF. For the CDR3, the DNA is TGTGCCAGCAGCTCGCAGCCACCAAACAAGCCTTCCTACAATGAGCAGTTCTTC. The whole variable domain, filled in from reference TRBV7-2 and TRBJ2-1, reads GAGVSQSPSNKVTEKGKDVELRCDPISGHTALYWYRQSLGQGLEFLIYFQGNSAPDKSGLPSDRFSAERTGGSVSTLTIQRTQQEDSAVYLCASSSQPPNKPSYNEQFFGPGTRLTVL.

The table lists this clonotype with many counts. The V gene is TRBV12-3 or TRBV12-4, the J gene TRBJ2-3, with D unresolved. The CDR3 is 13 residues long. The V and J ends lost 3 bases and 5 bases respectively, with 9 bases between them. The CDR3 nucleotides read TGTGCCAGCAGTTTTTTGAGTAAAGATACGCAGTATTTT. Encoded protein: CASSFLSKDTQYF.

This clonotype was counted ten times or more. The chain couples TRBV28 to TRBJ2-3; maybe TRBD2 (6 bases). CDR1 and CDR2 (germline): MDHEN, SYDVKM. This CDR3 is built from 16 residues. V was cut by 3 bases and J by 5 bases, with 18 bases left in between. The DNA for the CDR3 is TGTGCCAGCAGTTTTCTCTGGTCCGGGAGTAAAGATACGCAGTATTTT. The encoded protein is CASSFLWSGSKDTQYF.

There are many counts of this clonotype. The chain is built from TRBV9 and TRBJ2-5; 7 nucleotides match TRBD2. J was trimmed by 3 bases and V by 4 bases; bases with no gene match: 6. Germline V gene lookup returns CDR1 SGDLS and CDR2 YYNGEE. The CDR3 is 14 amino acids. CDR3 loop: CASSPMAGEETQYF. DNA of the CDR3: TGTGCCAGCAGCCCTATGGCGGGAGAAGAGACCCAGTACTTC.